This T cell receptor beta chain was identified during a study of T cells in Graves' hyperthyroidism and ophthalmopathy. TCR beta CDR3 regions were amplified from RNA transcripts. An initial round of RT-PCR targeting the TCR CDR3 relied on the HTBI primer set. TCRdb itself ran the multiplex PCR reads through MiXCR, one entry per CDR3 protein. This sample has about 290,000 distinct CDR3 sequences, with over 15% found just once. The CDR3 is 15 amino acids. Deletions cut 2 bases from V and 0 bases from J, with 7 bases between. Germline-derived CDR1 and CDR2 are SGHTA and FQGNSA. In this sample, this clonotype turned up many times.

Material for sequencing was blood. This sequence joins TRBV7-2 and TRBJ2-2; weak D call: TRBD2 (5 bases). The TCR comes from a woman aged 60 to 75 with Graves' ophthalmopathy. The DNA of the CDR3 is TGTGCCAGCAGCTTAAGGAGGTCGAACACCGGGGAGCTGTTTTTT. Translating it yields CASSLRRSNTGELFF.